The clone carrying this TCR beta chain has more than one count but fewer than ten. Antigen unknown. The data stem from a study of regulatory T cells in long-lasting Graves disease. On the study more broadly: Over-5-year antithyroid drug use with positive TSH receptor antibodies defined persistent Graves' disease in the study. General study findings and limits: More public clonotypes were shared by persistent patients (around 3,000) than by new patients (about 970). There were preferences for TRBV28, TRBJ1-2 and TRBJ2-5 in persistent disease. The analysis examined peripheral blood only and excluded thyroid tissue.

Sequencing libraries for TCR beta were prepared with iRepertoire HTBI primers and Arm-PCR of CDR3 regions. One entry per CDR3 protein, called by TCRdb with MiXCR from the multiplex PCR reads. The sample holds around 400,000 distinct CDR3 sequences; 20% to 25% are singletons and the top ten take around 26%. The CDR3 runs 15 residues. Germline CDR1 is GTSNPN and CDR2 is SVGIG (reference sequence). V was pared by 5 bases and J by 0 bases, with 11 bases between. The time point is: persistent/refractory GD, antithyroid drugs over 5 years with positive TRAb. Following extraction of RNA from PBMCs, that RNA was used to make the TCR library.

The clonotype was recovered from a female donor with Graves disease. The sample was peripheral blood mononuclear cells (PBMCs), taken when the disease was refractory, from a patient treated with antithyroid drugs. This chain connects TRBV30 to TRBJ1-6; no definite D call. This chain's CDR3 is CAWGGGSSYNSPLHF. CDR3 sequence (DNA): TGTGCCTGGGGTGGAGGGAGCTCCTATAATTCACCCCTCCACTTT.